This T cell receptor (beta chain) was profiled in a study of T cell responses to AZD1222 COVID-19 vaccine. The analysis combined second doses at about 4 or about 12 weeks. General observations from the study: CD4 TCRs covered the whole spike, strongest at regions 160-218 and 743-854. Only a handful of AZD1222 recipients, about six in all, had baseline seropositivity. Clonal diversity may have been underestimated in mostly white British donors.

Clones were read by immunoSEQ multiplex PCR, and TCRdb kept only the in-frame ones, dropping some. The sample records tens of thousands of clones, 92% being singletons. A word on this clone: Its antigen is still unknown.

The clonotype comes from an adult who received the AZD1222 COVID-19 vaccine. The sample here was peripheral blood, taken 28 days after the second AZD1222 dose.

This CDR3 is CASSNCRQPQHF. The DNA of the CDR3 is TGTGCCAGCAGCAATTGTCGTCAGCCCCAGCATTTT. The genes are TRBV21-1 and TRBJ1-5. TRBV21-1 constitutes a pseudogene. This CDR3 contains 12 residues.